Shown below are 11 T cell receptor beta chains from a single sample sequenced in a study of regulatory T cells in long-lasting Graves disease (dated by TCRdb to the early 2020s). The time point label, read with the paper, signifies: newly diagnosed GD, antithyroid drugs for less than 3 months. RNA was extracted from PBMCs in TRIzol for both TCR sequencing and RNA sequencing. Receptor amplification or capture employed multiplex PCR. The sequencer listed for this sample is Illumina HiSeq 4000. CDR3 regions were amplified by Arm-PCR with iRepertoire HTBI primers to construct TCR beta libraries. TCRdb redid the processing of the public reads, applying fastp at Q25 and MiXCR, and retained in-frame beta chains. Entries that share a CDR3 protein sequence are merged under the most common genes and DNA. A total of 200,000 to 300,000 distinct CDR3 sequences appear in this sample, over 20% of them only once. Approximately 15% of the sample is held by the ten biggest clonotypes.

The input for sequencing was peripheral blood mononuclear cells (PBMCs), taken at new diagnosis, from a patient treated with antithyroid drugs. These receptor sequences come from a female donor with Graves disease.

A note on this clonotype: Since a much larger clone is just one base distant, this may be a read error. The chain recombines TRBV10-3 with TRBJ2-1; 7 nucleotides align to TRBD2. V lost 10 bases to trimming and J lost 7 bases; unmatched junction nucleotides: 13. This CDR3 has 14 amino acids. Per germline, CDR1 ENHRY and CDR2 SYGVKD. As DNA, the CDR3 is TGTGCCACTACCTCGCGGGGGATAAGGAATGAGCAGTTCTTC. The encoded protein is CATTSRGIRNEQFF.

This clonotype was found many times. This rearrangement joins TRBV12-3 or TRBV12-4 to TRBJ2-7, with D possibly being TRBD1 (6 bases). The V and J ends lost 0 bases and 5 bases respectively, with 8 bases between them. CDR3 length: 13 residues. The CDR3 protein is CASSLAGGHEQYF. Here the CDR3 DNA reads TGTGCCAGCAGTTTAGCAGGGGGTCACGAGCAGTACTTC.

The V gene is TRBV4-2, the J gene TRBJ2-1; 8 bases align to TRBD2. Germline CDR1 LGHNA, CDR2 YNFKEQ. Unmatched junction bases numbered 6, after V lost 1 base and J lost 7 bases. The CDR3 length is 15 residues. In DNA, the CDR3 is TGTGCCAGCAGCCAAGCGGGGGGGATTGGAAATGAGCAGTTCTTC. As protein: CASSQAGGIGNEQFF.

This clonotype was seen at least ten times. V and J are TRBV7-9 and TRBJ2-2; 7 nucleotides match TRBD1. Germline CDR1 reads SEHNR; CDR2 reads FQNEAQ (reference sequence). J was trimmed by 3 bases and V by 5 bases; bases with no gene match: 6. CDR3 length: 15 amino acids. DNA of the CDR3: TGTGCCAGCAGCCGACCCACAGGGGACACCGGGGAGCTGTTTTTT. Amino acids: CASSRPTGDTGELFF.

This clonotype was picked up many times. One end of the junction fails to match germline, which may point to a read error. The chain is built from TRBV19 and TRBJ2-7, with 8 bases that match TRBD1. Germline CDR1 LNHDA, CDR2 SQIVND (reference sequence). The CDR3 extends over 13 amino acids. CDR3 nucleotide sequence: TGTGCCAGTAGTATAGAGCGAGTTCGGACAGGGCCTTTC. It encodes CASSIERVRTGPF.

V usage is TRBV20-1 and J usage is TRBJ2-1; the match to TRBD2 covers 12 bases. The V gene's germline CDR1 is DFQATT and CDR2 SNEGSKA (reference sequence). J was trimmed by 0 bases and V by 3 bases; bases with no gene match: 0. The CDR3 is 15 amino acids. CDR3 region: CSARTSGGSYNEQFF. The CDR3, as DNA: TGCAGTGCTAGGACTAGCGGGGGCTCCTACAATGAGCAGTTCTTC.

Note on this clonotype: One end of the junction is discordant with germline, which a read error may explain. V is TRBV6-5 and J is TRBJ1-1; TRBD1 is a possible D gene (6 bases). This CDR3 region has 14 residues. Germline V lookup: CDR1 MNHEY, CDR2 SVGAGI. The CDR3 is CASRYSTGNTEAFF. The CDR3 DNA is TGTGCCAGCAGATACTCGACAGGGAACACTGAAGCTTTCTTT.

CDR3 protein: CASRPSGLAGGGSDTQYF. The CDR3 DNA reads as TGTGCCAGCAGGCCATCGGGACTAGCGGGGGGCGGGTCAGATACGCAGTATTTT. The gene calls are TRBV28 and TRBJ2-3; 15 bases agree with TRBD2. The V gene end was trimmed by 6 bases and the J gene end by 4 bases; junction bases not matched to a gene: 11. CDR1 MDHEN and CDR2 SYDVKM come from the germline V gene. The CDR3 contains 18 residues.

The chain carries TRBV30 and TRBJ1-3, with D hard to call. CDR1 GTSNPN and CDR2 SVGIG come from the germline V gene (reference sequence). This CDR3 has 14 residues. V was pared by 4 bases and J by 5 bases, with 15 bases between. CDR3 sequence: CAWTSYTARNTIYF. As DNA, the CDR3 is TGTGCCTGGACCTCCTATACGGCTAGAAACACCATATATTTT.

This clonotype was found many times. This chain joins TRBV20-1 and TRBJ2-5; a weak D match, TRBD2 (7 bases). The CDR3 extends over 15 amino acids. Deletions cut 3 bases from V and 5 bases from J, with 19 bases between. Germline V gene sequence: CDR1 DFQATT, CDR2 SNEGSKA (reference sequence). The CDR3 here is CSASGGRTSTETQYF. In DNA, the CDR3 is TGCAGTGCTAGTGGGGGCAGGACTAGTACGGAGACCCAGTACTTC.

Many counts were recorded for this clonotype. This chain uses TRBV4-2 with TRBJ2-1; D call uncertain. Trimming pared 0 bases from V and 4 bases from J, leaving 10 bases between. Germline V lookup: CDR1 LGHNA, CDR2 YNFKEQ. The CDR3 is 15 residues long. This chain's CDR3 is CASSQDGDKYNEQFF. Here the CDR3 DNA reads TGTGCCAGCAGCCAAGATGGAGACAAATACAATGAGCAGTTCTTC.